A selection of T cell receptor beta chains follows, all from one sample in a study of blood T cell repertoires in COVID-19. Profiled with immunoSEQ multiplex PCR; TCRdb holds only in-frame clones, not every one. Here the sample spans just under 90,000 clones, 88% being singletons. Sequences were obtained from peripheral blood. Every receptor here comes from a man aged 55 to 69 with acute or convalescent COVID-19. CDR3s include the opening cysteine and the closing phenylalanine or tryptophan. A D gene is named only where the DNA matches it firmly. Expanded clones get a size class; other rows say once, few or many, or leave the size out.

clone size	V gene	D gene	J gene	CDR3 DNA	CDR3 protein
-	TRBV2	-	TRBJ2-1	TGTGCCAGCAGTGAAGGGTTCAGTTACAATGAGCAGTTCTTC	CASSEGFSYNEQFF
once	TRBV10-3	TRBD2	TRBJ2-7	TGTGCCATCAGTGCGTCGTTTGGGGCTAGCGGGTCCTCCTACGAGCAGTACTTC	CAISASFGASGSSYEQYF
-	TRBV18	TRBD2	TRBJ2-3	TGTGCCAGCTCATACTTACTAGCGGGGTCCAGCACAGATACGCAGTATTTT	CASSYLLAGSSTDTQYF
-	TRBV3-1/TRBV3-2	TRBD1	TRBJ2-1	TGTGCCAGCAGACGGACAGGGAGCTCCTACAATGAGCAGTTCTTC	CASRRTGSSYNEQFF
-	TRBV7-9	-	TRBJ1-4	TGTGCCAGCACCACAGGGTTATGGGAAAAACTGTTTTTT	CASTTGLWEKLFF
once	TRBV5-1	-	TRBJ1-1	TGCGCCAGCAGCCCAGAGGGAGGCATAAAGAACACTGAAGCTTTCTTT	CASSPEGGIKNTEAFF
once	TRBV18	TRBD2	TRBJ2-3	TGTGCCAGCTCACCCGAGACTAGCGGGAGGAGCACAGATACGCAGTATTTT	CASSPETSGRSTDTQYF
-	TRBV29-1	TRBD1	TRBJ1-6	TGCAGCGTTGAAGAGCCCCAGGGGGCTCCCCTCCACTTT	CSVEEPQGAPLHF
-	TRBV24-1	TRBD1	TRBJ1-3	TGTGCCACCAGTGACCCCGACAGGGCTGGAAACACCATATATTTT	CATSDPDRAGNTIYF
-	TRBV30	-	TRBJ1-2	TGTGCCTGGAGTGTAAAGGAAACAGCCAACTATGGCTACACCTTC	CAWSVKETANYGYTF
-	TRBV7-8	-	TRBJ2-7	TGTGCCAGCGGAGAGTCCTACGAGCAGTACTTC	CASGESYEQYF
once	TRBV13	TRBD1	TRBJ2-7	TGTGCCAGCAGTCCTCCCCGAGGACAGGGAGAGCGCTCCTACGAGCAGTACTTC	CASSPPRGQGERSYEQYF
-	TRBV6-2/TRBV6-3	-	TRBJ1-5	TGTGCCAGCAGTTACGGGCCGAGACAGCCCCAGCATTTT	CASSYGPRQPQHF
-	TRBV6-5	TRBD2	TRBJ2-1	TGTGCCAGCAGACCGAGCGGGGTGGAAGATGAGCAGTTCTTC	CASRPSGVEDEQFF
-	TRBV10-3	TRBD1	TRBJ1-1	TGTGCCATCCGGGACAGTGGGGGGAACACTGAAGCTTTCTTT	CAIRDSGGNTEAFF
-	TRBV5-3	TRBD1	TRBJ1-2	TGTGCCAGAAGCTTCCCTATCTTCCAGGACAGGGCACCCTATGGCTACACCTTC	CARSFPIFQDRAPYGYTF
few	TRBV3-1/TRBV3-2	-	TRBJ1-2	TGTGCCAGCAGCCATCGGGGGTCAGACTATGGCTACACCTTC	CASSHRGSDYGYTF
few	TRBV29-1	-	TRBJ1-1	TGCAGCGTTGAAGATACAGGCCCCGAAGCTTTCTTT	CSVEDTGPEAFF
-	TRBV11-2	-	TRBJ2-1	TGTGCCAGCAGATCTCCTCCCTACAATGAGCAGTTCTTC	CASRSPPYNEQFF
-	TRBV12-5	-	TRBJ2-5	TGTGCTAGTGGTCCGGGGGTCCGGTACCAAGAGACCCAGTACTTC	CASGPGVRYQETQYF
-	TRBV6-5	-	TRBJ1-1	TGTGCCAGCAGTAGTAGGAACGTAGGGGCTGAAGCTTTCTTT	CASSSRNVGAEAFF
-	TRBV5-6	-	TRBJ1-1	TGTGCCAGCAGCTTACAGGAGAACACTGAAGCTTTCTTT	CASSLQENTEAFF
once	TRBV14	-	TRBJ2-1	TGTGCCAGCAGCCTAGTAGCGTTATCCTACAATGAGCAGTTCTTC	CASSLVALSYNEQFF